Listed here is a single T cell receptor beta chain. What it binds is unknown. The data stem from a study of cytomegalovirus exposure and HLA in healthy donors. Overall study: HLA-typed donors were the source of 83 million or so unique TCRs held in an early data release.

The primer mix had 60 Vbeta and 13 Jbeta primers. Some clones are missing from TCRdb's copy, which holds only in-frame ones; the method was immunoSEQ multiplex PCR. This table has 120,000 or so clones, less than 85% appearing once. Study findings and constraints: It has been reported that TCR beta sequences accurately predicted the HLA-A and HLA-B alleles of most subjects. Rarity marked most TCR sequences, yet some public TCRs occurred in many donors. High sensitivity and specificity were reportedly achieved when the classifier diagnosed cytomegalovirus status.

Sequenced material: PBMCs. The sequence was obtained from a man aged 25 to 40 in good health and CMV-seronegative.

The CDR3 DNA sequence: TGTGCCAGCAGCTCGGGGGACGAGCAGTACTTC. Residues: CASSSGDEQYF. This sequence joins TRBV7-6 and TRBJ2-7; TRBD2 might be the D (6 bases). CDR1 and CDR2 from the germline V gene are SGHVS and FNYEAQ. V lost 4 bases and J 5 bases, leaving 6 bases between the germline ends. CDR3 length equals 11 residues.